This T cell receptor beta chain was found in a study of blood T cell repertoires in COVID-19. Some clones are missing from TCRdb's copy, which holds only in-frame ones; the method was immunoSEQ multiplex PCR. The sample carries 45,000 to 55,000 clones, 82% recorded once. CDR3 length: 15 amino acids. The germline V and J ends were trimmed by 1 base and 0 bases, with 6 bases remaining between them. The germline CDR1 and CDR2 sequences are KGHSH and LQKENI. This clone was seen once. The chain couples TRBV18 to TRBJ1-4; D remains unclear. This TCR derives from a man of 80 years or more with COVID-19, enrolled during active disease. Sequenced sample: peripheral blood. The CDR3 here is CASSPRSATNEKLFF. The CDR3 bases are TGTGCCAGCTCACCACGGAGTGCAACTAATGAAAAACTGTTTTTT.